These T cell receptor beta chains were read from a single sample in a study of shared clonotypes between healthy human individuals. The assay was immunoSEQ multiplex PCR, and TCRdb's table has in-frame clones only and misses some. The sample holds about 2 million clones, roughly 95% seen once. Material for sequencing was naive CD8+ T cells sorted from blood. Every receptor here comes from a man aged 18 to 35 in good health. The conserved cysteine and the conserved F or W are not part of the CDR3 here. Clone size, where shown, is once, few, many, or a class for clones that have expanded.

v_gene: TRBV7-6
j_gene: TRBJ2-2
abundance: .
len: 13
CDR3aa: ASSLGGGEAGELF

v_gene: TRBV29-1
j_gene: TRBJ2-1
abundance: .
len: 11
CDR3aa: SVWDVSYNEQF

v_gene: TRBV27
j_gene: TRBJ2-2
abundance: .
len: 14
CDR3aa: ASSPGTSGTTGELF

v_gene: TRBV7-9
j_gene: TRBJ2-3
abundance: .
len: 12
CDR3aa: AGRLTGGTDTQY

v_gene: TRBV4-1
j_gene: TRBJ2-5
abundance: .
len: 11
CDR3aa: ASSQVGLETQY

v_gene: TRBV7-9
j_gene: TRBJ2-1
abundance: .
len: 14
CDR3aa: ASSPSTTSPHNEQF

v_gene: TRBV25-1
j_gene: TRBJ1-4
abundance: .
len: 11
CDR3aa: ARLRTTNEKLF

v_gene: TRBV6-5
j_gene: TRBJ2-5
abundance: .
len: 14
CDR3aa: ASSYFPLAGEETQY

v_gene: TRBV30
j_gene: TRBJ1-6
abundance: once
len: 21
CDR3aa: AWSVLYIDARDRRSSYNSPLH

v_gene: TRBV4-3
j_gene: TRBJ1-5
abundance: .
len: 13
CDR3aa: ASSQGYLANQPQH

v_gene: TRBV7-9
j_gene: TRBJ2-3
abundance: once
len: 11
CDR3aa: ASKSFTTDTQY

v_gene: TRBV4-1
j_gene: TRBJ2-2
abundance: .
len: 13
CDR3aa: ASSPRQVPAGELF

v_gene: TRBV7-3
j_gene: TRBJ2-3
abundance: .
len: 11
CDR3aa: ASSYFSTDTQY

v_gene: TRBV19
j_gene: TRBJ2-7
abundance: .
len: 12
CDR3aa: ASSMTGATYEQY

v_gene: TRBV6-5
j_gene: TRBJ1-2
abundance: .
len: 12
CDR3aa: ASSYQGATDGYT

v_gene: TRBV7-9
j_gene: TRBJ1-5
abundance: .
len: 13
CDR3aa: ASSFTGESNQPQH

v_gene: TRBV4-1
j_gene: TRBJ2-2
abundance: .
len: 14
CDR3aa: ASSQVTGGRAGELF

v_gene: TRBV7-8
j_gene: TRBJ2-7
abundance: .
len: 10
CDR3aa: ASSPQGLEQY

v_gene: TRBV7-4
j_gene: TRBJ2-6
abundance: .
len: 16
CDR3aa: ASSFGERGFSGANVLT

v_gene: TRBV13
j_gene: TRBJ2-3
abundance: .
len: 10
CDR3aa: ASSLGRDTQY

v_gene: TRBV7-9
j_gene: TRBJ1-5
abundance: .
len: 14
CDR3aa: ASSLGGSGVNQPQH

v_gene: TRBV27
j_gene: TRBJ2-7
abundance: .
len: 12
CDR3aa: ASAQAGSSYEQY

v_gene: TRBV7-9
j_gene: TRBJ2-7
abundance: .
len: 11
CDR3aa: ASSDRELYEQY

v_gene: TRBV15
j_gene: TRBJ1-4
abundance: .
len: 13
CDR3aa: ATSRDRTADEKLF

v_gene: TRBV9
j_gene: TRBJ1-1
abundance: .
len: 14
CDR3aa: ASSVEGEGVNTEAF

v_gene: TRBV9
j_gene: TRBJ2-7
abundance: .
len: 13
CDR3aa: ASSSGTGISYEQY

v_gene: TRBV9
j_gene: TRBJ2-1
abundance: .
len: 13
CDR3aa: ASSVGAGASDEQF

v_gene: TRBV7-9
j_gene: TRBJ2-1
abundance: .
len: 12
CDR3aa: ASSSRTSGNEQF

v_gene: TRBV28
j_gene: TRBJ1-5
abundance: once
len: 15
CDR3aa: ASSSRTNPDRNQPQH

v_gene: TRBV27
j_gene: TRBJ1-2
abundance: once
len: 15
CDR3aa: ASSPLAPTGVPYGYT

v_gene: TRBV6-6
j_gene: TRBJ2-7
abundance: .
len: 12
CDR3aa: ASSYSTSSYEQY

v_gene: TRBV10-1
j_gene: TRBJ1-1
abundance: .
len: 11
CDR3aa: ASSESLGTEAF

v_gene: TRBV7-9
j_gene: TRBJ1-1
abundance: few
len: 13
CDR3aa: ASSMDLNLHTEAF

v_gene: TRBV27
j_gene: TRBJ2-5
abundance: .
len: 11
CDR3aa: ASSLLGEETQY

v_gene: TRBV6-1
j_gene: TRBJ2-7
abundance: .
len: 12
CDR3aa: ASSELGNNYEQY

v_gene: TRBV25-1
j_gene: TRBJ2-5
abundance: .
len: 14
CDR3aa: ASSEYGSGGQETQY

v_gene: TRBV2
j_gene: TRBJ1-6
abundance: once
len: 11
CDR3aa: ATTGLFNSPLH

v_gene: TRBV11-3
j_gene: TRBJ1-1
abundance: .
len: 11
CDR3aa: ASSLSRGTEAF

v_gene: TRBV5-6
j_gene: TRBJ2-7
abundance: .
len: 12
CDR3aa: ASSYPTDTYEQY

v_gene: TRBV19
j_gene: TRBJ2-7
abundance: .
len: 12
CDR3aa: ASSMGDPSYEQY

v_gene: TRBV5-1
j_gene: TRBJ1-1
abundance: .
len: 12
CDR3aa: ASSLGTGSTEAF

v_gene: TRBV7-2
j_gene: TRBJ2-1
abundance: .
len: 10
CDR3aa: ASSSFTDEQF